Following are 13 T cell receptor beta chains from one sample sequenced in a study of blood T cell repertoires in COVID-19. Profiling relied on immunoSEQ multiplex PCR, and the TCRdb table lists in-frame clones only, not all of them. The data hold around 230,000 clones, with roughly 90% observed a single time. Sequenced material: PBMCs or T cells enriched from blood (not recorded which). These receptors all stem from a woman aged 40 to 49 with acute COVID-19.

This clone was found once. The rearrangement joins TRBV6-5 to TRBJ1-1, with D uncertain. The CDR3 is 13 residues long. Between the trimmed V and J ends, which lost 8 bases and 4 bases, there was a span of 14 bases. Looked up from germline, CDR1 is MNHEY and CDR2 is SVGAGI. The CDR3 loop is CASFGLSRTEAFF. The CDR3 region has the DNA TGTGCCAGCTTTGGGCTGAGCCGCACTGAAGCTTTCTTT.

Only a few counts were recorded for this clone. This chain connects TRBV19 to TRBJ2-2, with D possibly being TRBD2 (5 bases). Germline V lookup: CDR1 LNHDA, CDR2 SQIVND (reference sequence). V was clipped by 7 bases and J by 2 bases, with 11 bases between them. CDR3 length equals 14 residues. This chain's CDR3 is CASTDTGNTGELFF. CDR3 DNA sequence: TGTGCCAGTACCGATACGGGAAACACCGGGGAGCTGTTTTTT.

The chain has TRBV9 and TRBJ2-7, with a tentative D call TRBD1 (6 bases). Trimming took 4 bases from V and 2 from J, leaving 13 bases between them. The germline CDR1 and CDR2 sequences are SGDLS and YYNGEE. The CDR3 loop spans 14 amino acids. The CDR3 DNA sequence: TGTGCCAGCAGCCTCCGGACAGAAGCCTACGAGCAGTACTTC. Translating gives CASSLRTEAYEQYF.

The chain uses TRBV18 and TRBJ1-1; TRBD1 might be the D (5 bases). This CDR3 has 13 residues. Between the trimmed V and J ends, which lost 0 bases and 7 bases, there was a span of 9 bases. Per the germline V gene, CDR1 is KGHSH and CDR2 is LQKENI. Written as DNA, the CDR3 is TGTGCCAGCTCACCACCAACCGGGGGTGAAGCTTTCTTT. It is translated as CASSPPTGGEAFF.

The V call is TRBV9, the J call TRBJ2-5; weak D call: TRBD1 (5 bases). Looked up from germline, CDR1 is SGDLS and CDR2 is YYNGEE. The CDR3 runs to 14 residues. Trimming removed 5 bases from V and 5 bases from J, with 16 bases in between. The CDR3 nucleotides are TGTGCCAGCAGTACTTTTGGGTACAGGGAGACCCAGTACTTC. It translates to CASSTFGYRETQYF.

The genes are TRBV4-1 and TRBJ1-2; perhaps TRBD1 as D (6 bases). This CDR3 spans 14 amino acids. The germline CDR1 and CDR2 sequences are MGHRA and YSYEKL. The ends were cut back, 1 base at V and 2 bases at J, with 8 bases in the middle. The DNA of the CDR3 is TGCGCCAGCAGCCAAGCCACAGGGAACTATGGCTACACCTTC. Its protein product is CASSQATGNYGYTF.

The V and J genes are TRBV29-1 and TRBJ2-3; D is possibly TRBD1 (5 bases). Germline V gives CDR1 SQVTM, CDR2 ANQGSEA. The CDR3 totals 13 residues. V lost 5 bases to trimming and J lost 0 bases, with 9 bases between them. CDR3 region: CSVRQFSTDTQYF. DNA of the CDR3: TGCAGCGTTCGACAGTTTAGCACAGATACGCAGTATTTT.

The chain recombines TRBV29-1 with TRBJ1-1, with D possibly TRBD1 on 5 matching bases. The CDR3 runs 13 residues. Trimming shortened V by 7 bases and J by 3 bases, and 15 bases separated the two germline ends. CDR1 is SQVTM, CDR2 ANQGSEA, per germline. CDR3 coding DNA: TGCAGCGCCCCGGGACTGACACACACTGAAGCTTTCTTT. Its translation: CSAPGLTHTEAFF.

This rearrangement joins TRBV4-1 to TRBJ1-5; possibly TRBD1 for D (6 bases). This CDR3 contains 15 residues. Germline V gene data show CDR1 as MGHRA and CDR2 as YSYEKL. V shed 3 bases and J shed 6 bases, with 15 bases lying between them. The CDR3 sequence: CASSQYGGAGQPQHF. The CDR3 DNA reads TGCGCCAGCAGCCAGTATGGGGGGGCTGGTCAGCCCCAGCATTTT.

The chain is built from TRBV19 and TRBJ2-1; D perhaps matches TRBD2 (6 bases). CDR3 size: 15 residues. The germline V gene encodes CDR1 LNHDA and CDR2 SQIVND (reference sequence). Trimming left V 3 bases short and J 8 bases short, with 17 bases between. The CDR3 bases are TGTGCCAGTAGTATCAGGAGGGCATTAAAAGATGAGCAGTTCTTC. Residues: CASSIRRALKDEQFF.

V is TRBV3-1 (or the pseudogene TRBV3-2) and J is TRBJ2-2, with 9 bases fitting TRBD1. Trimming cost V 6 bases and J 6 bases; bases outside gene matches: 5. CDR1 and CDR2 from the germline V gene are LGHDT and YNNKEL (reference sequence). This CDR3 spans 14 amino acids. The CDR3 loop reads CASRGQGWAGELFF. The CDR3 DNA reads TGTGCCAGCAGGGGACAGGGATGGGCCGGGGAGCTGTTTTTT.

In DNA, the CDR3 is TGTGCCAGCAGCTCGGCACAGGGGCCTGGAAACACCATATATTTT. Protein product: CASSSAQGPGNTIYF. This chain connects TRBV5-5 to TRBJ1-3, with TRBD1 matching 7 bases. The CDR3 sequence is 15 residues long. Germline V gene data show CDR1 as SGHKS and CDR2 as YYEKEE (reference sequence). The V and J ends lost 3 bases and 2 bases, in that order; junction bases with no gene match: 5.

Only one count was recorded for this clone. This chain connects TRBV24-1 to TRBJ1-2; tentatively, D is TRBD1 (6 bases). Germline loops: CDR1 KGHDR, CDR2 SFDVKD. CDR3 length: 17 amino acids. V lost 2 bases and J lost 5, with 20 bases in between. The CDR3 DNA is TGTGCCACCAGTGATTCAGGGACCACAGGGACCGCTTATGGCTACACCTTC. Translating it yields CATSDSGTTGTAYGYTF.